The 11 T cell receptor beta chains reported below all come from one sample, sequenced in a study of blood T cell repertoires in COVID-19. Clones were read by immunoSEQ multiplex PCR, and TCRdb kept only the in-frame ones, dropping some. The sample yields about 170,000 clones, roughly 90% seen once. Material: PBMCs or T cells enriched from blood (not recorded which). The receptors here all came from a woman aged 18-29 years who had recovered from COVID-19.

V gene TRBV5-4 combines with J gene TRBJ2-3, with 9 bases fitting TRBD2. The germline CDR1 and CDR2 sequences are SGHNT and YYREEE (reference sequence). The V segment lost 4 bases and the J segment 1 base; nucleotides outside the gene matches: 7. This CDR3 region has 16 residues. The CDR3 sequence: CASSIGLALGTDTQYF. The CDR3 DNA is TGTGCCAGCAGCATTGGACTAGCGCTCGGCACAGATACGCAGTATTTT.

This clone was seen a handful of times. The gene calls are TRBV9 and TRBJ1-5; weak D call: TRBD1 (6 bases). The CDR3 is 14 amino acids. Germline V CDR1 and CDR2: SGDLS, YYNGEE. V lost 3 bases to trimming and J lost 5 bases, with 12 bases between them. CDR3 DNA sequence: TGTGCCAGCAGCGAGGGGGTTTTGGATCAGCCCCAGCATTTT. This sequence encodes CASSEGVLDQPQHF.

This clone was seen just once. V and J are TRBV27 and TRBJ1-4, with D unclear. Germline values: CDR1 MNHEY, CDR2 SMNVEV (reference sequence). V was shortened by 8 bases and J by 3 bases, with 10 bases between the two germline ends. The CDR3 consists of 13 residues. The CDR3 region is CASPGEPNEKLFF. Here the CDR3 DNA reads TGTGCCAGCCCCGGGGAGCCTAATGAAAAACTGTTTTTT.

This rearrangement joins TRBV7-2 to TRBJ2-1, with TRBD2 identical over 9 bases. V shed 3 bases and J 3 bases; nucleotides not matched to a gene: 3. CDR1 is SGHTA, CDR2 FQGNSA, per germline. This CDR3 is built from 15 residues. CDR3 protein: CASSFASGNYNEQFF. CDR3 nucleotides: TGTGCCAGCAGCTTCGCTAGCGGGAACTACAATGAGCAGTTCTTC.

The chain carries TRBV10-3 and TRBJ2-1; D perhaps matches TRBD1 (5 bases). V was clipped by 4 bases and J by 8 bases, with 9 bases between them. The CDR3 covers 12 residues. Germline V lookup: CDR1 ENHRY, CDR2 SYGVKD. In DNA form, the CDR3 reads TGTGCCATCAGTGTCCTCAGGGATGAGCAGTTCTTC. This translates into CAISVLRDEQFF.

This chain links TRBV7-3 with TRBJ1-5; TRBD1 matches 11 bases. The CDR3 runs to 15 residues. Germline-derived CDR1 and CDR2 are SGHTA and FQGTGA. Germline trimming cut 4 bases from V and 8 bases from J; bases unmatched to any gene: 7. This chain's CDR3 is CASSSDRGQLEPQHF. The CDR3 DNA is TGTGCCAGCAGCTCGGACAGGGGGCAGCTTGAGCCCCAGCATTTT.

The chain joins TRBV7-9 to TRBJ1-2, with a weak D call TRBD1 (5 bases). V lost 7 bases and J lost 0, with 12 bases in between. The germline gives CDR1 SEHNR, CDR2 FQNEAQ (reference sequence). The CDR3 spans 14 residues. CDR3 nucleotide sequence: TGTGCCAGCACCCGGGGGGTATCTAACTATGGCTACACCTTC. This sequence encodes CASTRGVSNYGYTF.

This chain uses TRBV7-3 with TRBJ2-3; 8 nucleotides align to TRBD1. Trimming at V came to 5 bases and at J to 6 bases, leaving 7 bases not matched to a gene. The CDR3 is 14 residues long. CDR1 is SGHTA and CDR2 is FQGTGA in the germline V gene. The CDR3 DNA sequence: TGTGCCAGCAGCCCAGCAGGGGGCATGGATACGCAGTATTTT. Protein product: CASSPAGGMDTQYF.

The chain employs TRBV5-1 and TRBJ2-3, with 12 bases aligning to TRBD2. CDR1 and CDR2 from the germline V gene are SGHRS and YFSETQ. V lost 4 bases to trimming and J lost 5 bases; unmatched junction nucleotides: 2. This CDR3 has 14 residues. CDR3 amino acids: CASSPGLAGDTQYF. CDR3 bases: TGCGCCAGCAGCCCGGGACTAGCGGGAGATACGCAGTATTTT.

This clone was seen a single time. This chain uses TRBV7-2 with TRBJ2-7, with TRBD2 matching 12 bases. The germline CDR1 and CDR2 sequences are SGHTA and FQGNSA. The length of the CDR3 is 15 residues. With V trimmed by 6 bases and J by 2 bases, 5 bases remained unmatched. The CDR3 loop reads CASSFRLAGAYEQYF. CDR3 nucleotide sequence: TGTGCCAGCAGTTTTAGACTAGCGGGAGCCTACGAGCAGTACTTC. The entire variable domain, with the rest obtained from reference TRBV7-2 and TRBJ2-7, is as follows: GAGVSQSPSNKVTEKGKDVELRCDPISGHTALYWYRQSLGQGLEFLIYFQGNSAPDKSGLPSDRFSAERTGGSVSTLTIQRTQQEDSAVYLCASSFRLAGAYEQYFGPGTRLTVT.

The rearrangement links TRBV27 to TRBJ2-1; D unresolved. This CDR3 has 16 amino acids. Germline CDR1 MNHEY, CDR2 SMNVEV (reference sequence). V lost 3 bases, J lost 5 bases, and 17 bases lay in between. The CDR3 bases are TGTGCCAGCAGTTTGATCGGTCGACCTCGGGACAATGAGCAGTTCTTC. Amino acid sequence: CASSLIGRPRDNEQFF.